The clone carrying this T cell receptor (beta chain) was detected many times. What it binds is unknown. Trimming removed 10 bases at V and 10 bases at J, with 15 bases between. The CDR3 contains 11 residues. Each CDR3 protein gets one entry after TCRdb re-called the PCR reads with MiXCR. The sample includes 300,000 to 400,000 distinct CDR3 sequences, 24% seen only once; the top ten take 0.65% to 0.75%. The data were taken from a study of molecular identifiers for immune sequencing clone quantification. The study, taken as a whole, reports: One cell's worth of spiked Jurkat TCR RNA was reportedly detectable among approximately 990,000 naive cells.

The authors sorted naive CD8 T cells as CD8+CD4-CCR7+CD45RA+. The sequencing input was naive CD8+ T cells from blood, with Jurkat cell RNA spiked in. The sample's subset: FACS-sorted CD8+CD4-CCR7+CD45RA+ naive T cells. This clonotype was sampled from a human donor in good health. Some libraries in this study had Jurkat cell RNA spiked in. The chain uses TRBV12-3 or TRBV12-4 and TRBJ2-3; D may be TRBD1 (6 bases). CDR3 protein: CATRLGGSQYF. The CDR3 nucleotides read TGTGCCACCCGCCTTGGGGGCTCGCAGTATTTT.